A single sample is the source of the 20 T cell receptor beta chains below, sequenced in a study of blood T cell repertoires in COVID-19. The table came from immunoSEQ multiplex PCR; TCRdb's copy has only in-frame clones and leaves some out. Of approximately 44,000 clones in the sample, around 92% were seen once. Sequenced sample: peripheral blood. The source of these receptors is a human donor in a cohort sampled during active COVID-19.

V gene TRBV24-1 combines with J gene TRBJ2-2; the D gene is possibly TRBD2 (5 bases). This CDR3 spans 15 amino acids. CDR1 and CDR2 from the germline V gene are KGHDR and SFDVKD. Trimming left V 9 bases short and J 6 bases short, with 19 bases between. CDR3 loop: CATPFSRRKPGELFF. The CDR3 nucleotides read TGTGCCACCCCGTTTAGCAGGAGGAAACCCGGGGAGCTGTTTTTT.

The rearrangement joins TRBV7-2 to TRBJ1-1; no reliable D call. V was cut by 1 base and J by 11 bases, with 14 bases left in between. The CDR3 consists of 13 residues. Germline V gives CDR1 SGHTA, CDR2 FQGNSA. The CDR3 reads CASSLGQVPAAFF. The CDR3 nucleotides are TGTGCCAGCAGCTTAGGGCAGGTCCCGGCGGCTTTCTTT.

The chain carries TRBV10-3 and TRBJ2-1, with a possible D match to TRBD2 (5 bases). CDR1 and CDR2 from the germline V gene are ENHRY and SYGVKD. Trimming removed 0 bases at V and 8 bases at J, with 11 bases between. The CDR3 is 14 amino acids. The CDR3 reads CAISESRGSYEQFF. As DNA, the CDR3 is TGTGCCATCAGTGAGTCAAGAGGGTCCTATGAGCAGTTCTTC.

Here the CDR3 DNA reads TGCGCCAGCAGCCATCCACGAGACAAGCTCACAGATACGCAGTATTTT. It codes for CASSHPRDKLTDTQYF. The chain carries TRBV4-1 and TRBJ2-3; no clear D gene. Per germline, CDR1 MGHRA and CDR2 YSYEKL. CDR3 length: 16 amino acids. Trimming removed 3 bases from V and 2 bases from J, with 15 bases in between.

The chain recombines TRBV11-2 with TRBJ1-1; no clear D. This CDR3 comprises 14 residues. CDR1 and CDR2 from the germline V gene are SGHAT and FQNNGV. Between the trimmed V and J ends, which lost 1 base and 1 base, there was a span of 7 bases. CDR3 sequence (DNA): TGTGCCAGCAGCTTAGGGTACAAGAACACTGAAGCTTTCTTT. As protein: CASSLGYKNTEAFF.

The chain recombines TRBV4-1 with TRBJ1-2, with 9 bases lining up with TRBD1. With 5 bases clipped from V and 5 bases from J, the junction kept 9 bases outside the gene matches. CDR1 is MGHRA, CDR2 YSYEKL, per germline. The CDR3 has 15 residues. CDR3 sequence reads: CASSSTPGQGYGYTF. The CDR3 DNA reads TGCGCCAGCAGCTCCACCCCGGGACAGGGTTATGGCTACACCTTC.

This CDR3 is CASSASGTTIYEQYF. The CDR3 DNA reads as TGTGCCAGCAGCGCCTCCGGGACTACCATCTACGAGCAGTACTTC. The chain links TRBV9 to TRBJ2-7, with 7 bases fitting TRBD2. The ends lost 3 bases at V and 3 bases at J; junction bases unmatched: 9. Germline assignment: CDR1 SGDLS and CDR2 YYNGEE. This CDR3 comprises 15 residues.

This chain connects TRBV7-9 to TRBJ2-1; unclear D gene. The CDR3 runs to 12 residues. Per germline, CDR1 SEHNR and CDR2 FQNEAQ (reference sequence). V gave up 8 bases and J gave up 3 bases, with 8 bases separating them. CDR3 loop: CASATDYNEQFF. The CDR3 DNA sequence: TGTGCCAGCGCAACAGACTACAATGAGCAGTTCTTC. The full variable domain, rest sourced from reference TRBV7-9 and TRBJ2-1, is DTGVSQNPRHKITKRGQNVTFRCDPISEHNRLYWYRQTLGQGPEFLTYFQNEAQLEKSRLLSDRFSAERPKGSFSTLEIQRTEQGDSAMYLCASATDYNEQFFGPGTRLTVL.

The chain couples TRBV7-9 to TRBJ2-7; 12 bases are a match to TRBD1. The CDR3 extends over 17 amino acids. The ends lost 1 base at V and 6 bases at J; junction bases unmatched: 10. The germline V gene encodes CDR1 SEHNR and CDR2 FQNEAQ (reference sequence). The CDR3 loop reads CASSLGPQGQGAGEQYF. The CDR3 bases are TGTGCCAGCAGCTTAGGACCTCAGGGACAGGGGGCAGGCGAGCAGTACTTC.

The CDR3 nucleotides are TGCGCCAGCAGTGAGTTTCACAGGGGCTACGAGCAGTACTTC. It is translated as CASSEFHRGYEQYF. This rearrangement joins TRBV10-1 to TRBJ2-7; 7 nucleotides align to TRBD1. The CDR3 loop spans 14 amino acids. The V and J ends lost 1 base and 3 bases, in that order; junction bases with no gene match: 3. The germline V gene has CDR1 WNHNN and CDR2 SYGVQD (reference sequence).

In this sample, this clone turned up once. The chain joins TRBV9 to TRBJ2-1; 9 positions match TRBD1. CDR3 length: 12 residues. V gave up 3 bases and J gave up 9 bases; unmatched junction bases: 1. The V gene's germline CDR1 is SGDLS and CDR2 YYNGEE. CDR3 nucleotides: TGTGCCAGCAGCGCGGACAGGGGTGAGCAGTTCTTC. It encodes CASSADRGEQFF.

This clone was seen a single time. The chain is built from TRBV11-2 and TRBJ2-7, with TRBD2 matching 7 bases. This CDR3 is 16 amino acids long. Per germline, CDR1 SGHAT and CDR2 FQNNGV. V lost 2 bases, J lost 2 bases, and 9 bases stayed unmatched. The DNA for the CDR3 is TGTGCCAGCAGCTTATTACGGACTAGAGGACCCTACGAGCAGTACTTC. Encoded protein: CASSLLRTRGPYEQYF.

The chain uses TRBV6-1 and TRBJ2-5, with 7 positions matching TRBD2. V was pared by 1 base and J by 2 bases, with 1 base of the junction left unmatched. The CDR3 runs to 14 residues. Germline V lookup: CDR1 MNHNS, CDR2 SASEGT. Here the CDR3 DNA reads TGTGCCAGCAGTGAAGGGGGGGGACAAGAGACCCAGTACTTC. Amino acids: CASSEGGGQETQYF.

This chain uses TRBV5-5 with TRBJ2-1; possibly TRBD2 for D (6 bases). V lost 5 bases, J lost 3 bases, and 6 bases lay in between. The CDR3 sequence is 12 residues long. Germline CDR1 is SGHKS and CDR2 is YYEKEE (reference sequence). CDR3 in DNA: TGTGCCAGCAGGACTAGCTACAATGAGCAGTTCTTC. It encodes CASRTSYNEQFF. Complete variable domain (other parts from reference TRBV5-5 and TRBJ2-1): DAGVTQSPTHLIKTRGQQVTLRCSPISGHKSVSWYQQVLGQGPQFIFQYYEKEERGRGNFPDRFSARQFPNYSSELNVNALLLGDSALYLCASRTSYNEQFFGPGTRLTVL.

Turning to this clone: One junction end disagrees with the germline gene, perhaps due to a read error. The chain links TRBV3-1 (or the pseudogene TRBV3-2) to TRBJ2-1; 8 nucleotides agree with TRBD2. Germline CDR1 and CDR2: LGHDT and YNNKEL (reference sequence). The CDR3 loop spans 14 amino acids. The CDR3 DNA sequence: TGTGCAAGCACCGGGGGGGGTCCCTACAATGAGCAGTTCTTC. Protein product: CASTGGGPYNEQFF.

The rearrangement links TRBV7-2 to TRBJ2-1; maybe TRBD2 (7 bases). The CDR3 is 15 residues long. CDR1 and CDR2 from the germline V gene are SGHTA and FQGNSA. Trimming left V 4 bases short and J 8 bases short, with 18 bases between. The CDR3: CASSSTGSRGHEQFF. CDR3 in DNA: TGTGCCAGCAGCTCCACAGGGTCGCGGGGGCATGAGCAGTTCTTC.

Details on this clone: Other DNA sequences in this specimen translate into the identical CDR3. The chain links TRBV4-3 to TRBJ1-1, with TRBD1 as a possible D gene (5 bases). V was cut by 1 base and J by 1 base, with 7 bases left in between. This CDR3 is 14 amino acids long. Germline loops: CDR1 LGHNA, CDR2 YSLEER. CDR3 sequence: CASSQATANTEAFF. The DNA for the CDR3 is TGCGCCAGCAGCCAAGCGACAGCGAACACTGAAGCTTTCTTT.

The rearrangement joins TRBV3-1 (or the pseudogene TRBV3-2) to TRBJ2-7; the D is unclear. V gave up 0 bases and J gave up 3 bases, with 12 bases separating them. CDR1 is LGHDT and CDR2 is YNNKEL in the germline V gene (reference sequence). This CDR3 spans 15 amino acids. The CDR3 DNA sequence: TGTGCCAGCAGCCAAGATCCGGGTCTAGGCTACGAGCAGTACTTC. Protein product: CASSQDPGLGYEQYF.

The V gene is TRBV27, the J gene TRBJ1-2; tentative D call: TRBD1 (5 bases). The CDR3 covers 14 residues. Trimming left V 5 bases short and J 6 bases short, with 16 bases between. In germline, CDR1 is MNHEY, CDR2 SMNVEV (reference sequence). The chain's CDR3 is CASSRRGFINGYTF. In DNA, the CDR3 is TGTGCCAGCAGTAGGAGGGGTTTTATCAATGGCTACACCTTC.

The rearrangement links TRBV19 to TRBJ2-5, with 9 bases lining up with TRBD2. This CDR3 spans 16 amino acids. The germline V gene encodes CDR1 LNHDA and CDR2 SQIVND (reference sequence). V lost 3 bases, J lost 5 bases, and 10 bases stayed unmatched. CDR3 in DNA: TGTGCCAGTAGTATTCGGTCTAGCGGGGAGGTTGAGACCCAGTACTTC. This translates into CASSIRSSGEVETQYF.